Described below is a single T cell receptor beta chain sequence and its context. This entry is derived from a study of blood T cell repertoires in COVID-19. The overall study: Sources were T cells, B-cell-depleted T cells, or PBMCs; the material itself was cDNA or gDNA.

Original handling: Estimated nucleated cell counts came from reference gene primer amplification. Produced via immunoSEQ multiplex PCR; TCRdb's table is partial and in-frame only. That table supplies the V and J calls and clone size; D and trimming were determined from the DNA. The sample lists approximately 190,000 clones; roughly four fifths were seen once. This TCR was recovered from a woman aged 40 to 55 with acute or convalescent COVID-19. The sample consisted of peripheral blood.

As DNA, the CDR3 is TGTGCCAGCAAGACAGGGGGCTTGAACACTGAAGCTTTCTTT. This gives the protein CASKTGGLNTEAFF. This chain uses TRBV6-4 with TRBJ1-1; TRBD1 matches at 10 bases. V shed 7 bases and J 0 bases; nucleotides not matched to a gene: 2. Germline V gene data show CDR1 as MRHNA and CDR2 as SNTAGT. This CDR3 comprises 14 residues.